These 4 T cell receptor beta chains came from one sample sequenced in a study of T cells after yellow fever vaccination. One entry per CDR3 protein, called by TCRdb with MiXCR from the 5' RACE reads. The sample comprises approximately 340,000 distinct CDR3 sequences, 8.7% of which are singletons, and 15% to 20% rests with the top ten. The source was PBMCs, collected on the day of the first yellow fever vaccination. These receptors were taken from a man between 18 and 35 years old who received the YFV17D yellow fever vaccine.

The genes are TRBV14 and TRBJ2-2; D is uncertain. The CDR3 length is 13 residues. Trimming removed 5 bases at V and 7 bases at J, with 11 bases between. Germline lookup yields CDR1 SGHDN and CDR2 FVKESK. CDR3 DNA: TGTGCCAGCAGCGCTGGCCCCCTCGGGGAGCTGTTTTTT. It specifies CASSAGPLGELFF.

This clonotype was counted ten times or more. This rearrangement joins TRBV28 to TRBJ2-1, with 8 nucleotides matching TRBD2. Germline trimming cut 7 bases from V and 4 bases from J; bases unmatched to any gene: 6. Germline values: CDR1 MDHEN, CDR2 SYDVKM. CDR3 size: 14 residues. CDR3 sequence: CASTSGGGYNEQFF. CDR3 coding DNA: TGTGCCAGCACCTCCGGGGGGGGGTACAATGAGCAGTTCTTC.

For the CDR3, the DNA is TGTGCTAGTGGTTTCAGGTCTTTGGGCTACGAGCAGTACTTC. Residues: CASGFRSLGYEQYF. The chain combines TRBV12-5 with TRBJ2-7, with no clear D. CDR3 length: 14 residues. Germline assignment: CDR1 LGHNT and CDR2 FRNRAP. V was pared by 3 bases and J by 3 bases, with 12 bases between.

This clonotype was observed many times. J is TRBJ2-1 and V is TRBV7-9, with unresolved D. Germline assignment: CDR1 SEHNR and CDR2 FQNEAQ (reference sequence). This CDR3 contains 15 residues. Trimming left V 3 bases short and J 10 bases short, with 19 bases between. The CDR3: CASSLRTRTDAEQFF. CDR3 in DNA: TGTGCCAGCAGCTTGAGGACCAGGACCGATGCCGAGCAGTTCTTC.